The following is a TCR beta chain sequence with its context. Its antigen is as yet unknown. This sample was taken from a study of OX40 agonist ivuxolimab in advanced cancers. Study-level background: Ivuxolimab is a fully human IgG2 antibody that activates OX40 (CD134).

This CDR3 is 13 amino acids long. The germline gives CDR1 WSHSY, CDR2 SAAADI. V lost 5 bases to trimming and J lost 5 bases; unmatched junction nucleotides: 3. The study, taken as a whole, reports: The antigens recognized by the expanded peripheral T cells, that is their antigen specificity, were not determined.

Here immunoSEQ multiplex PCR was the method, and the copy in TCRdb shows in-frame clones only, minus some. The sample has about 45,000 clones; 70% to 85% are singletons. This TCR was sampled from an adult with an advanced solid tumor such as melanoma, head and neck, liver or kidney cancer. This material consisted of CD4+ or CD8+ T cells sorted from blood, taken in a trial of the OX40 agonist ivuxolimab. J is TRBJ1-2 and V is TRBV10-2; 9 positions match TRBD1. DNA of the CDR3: TGCGCCAGCAGTAGGACAGGGGCATATGGCTACACCTTC. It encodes CASSRTGAYGYTF.